Following are 3 T cell receptor beta chains from one sample sequenced in a study of shared clonotypes between healthy human individuals. Using immunoSEQ multiplex PCR, the repertoire was profiled, and TCRdb retains in-frame clones only, with some absent. In the table there are approximately 500,000 clones, around 79% of which are singletons. The material sequenced was PBMCs. The receptors were gathered from a woman between 40 and 50 years old in good health. Some clones in this sample may be carry-over from other donors' samples.

This clone was seen a handful of times. Within the sample, other DNA sequences also encode this same CDR3. The gene calls are TRBV5-4 and TRBJ2-5; D call uncertain. Germline CDR1 and CDR2: SGHNT and YYREEE (reference sequence). Deletions cut 0 bases from V and 2 bases from J, with 5 bases between. The CDR3 spans 13 residues. The CDR3 region has the DNA TGTGCCAGCAGCTTGGTGGCTCAAGAGACCCAGTACTTC. Protein: CASSLVAQETQYF.

V is TRBV19 and J is TRBJ2-1; 9 bases match TRBD1. The V gene's germline CDR1 is LNHDA and CDR2 SQIVND (reference sequence). Trimming at V came to 7 bases and at J to 1 base, leaving 5 bases not matched to a gene. The CDR3 is 15 amino acids. The CDR3 is CASKDGTGSYNEQFF. CDR3 in DNA: TGTGCCAGTAAGGATGGGACAGGGTCCTACAATGAGCAGTTCTTC.

This clone appeared once. The CDR3 loop reads CASSLYEGGDSLHLEQYF. In DNA form, the CDR3 reads TGTGCCAGCAGCTTATACGAGGGAGGGGACTCCTTACACCTCGAGCAGTACTTC. The genes are TRBV11-1 and TRBJ2-7; 7 bases agree with TRBD2. The CDR3 spans 18 residues. The V and J ends lost 2 bases and 6 bases, in that order; junction bases with no gene match: 19. Germline assignment: CDR1 SGHAT and CDR2 FQDESV (reference sequence).